The rows below give T cell receptor beta chains drawn from one sample of a study of CD8 T cells in ankylosing spondylitis. From the 5' RACE reads, TCRdb called clonotypes with MiXCR, one entry per CDR3 protein. The data show roughly 140,000 distinct CDR3 sequences, with more than 40% seen just once and nearly 15% held by the top ten. The material sequenced was synovial fluid, either unsorted or a sorted T cell fraction (not recorded which). All receptors derive from a male donor with ankylosing spondylitis. Both conserved end residues are part of each CDR3. A D gene is named only where the DNA matches it firmly. Clone size is not always given. Where it is, it says once, few, many or a class for expanded clones.

size	V	J	D	CDR3	DNA
few	TRBV24-1	TRBJ2-7	-	CATSGGEEQYF	TGTGCCACCAGTGGCGGCGAGGAGCAGTACTTC
few	TRBV29-1	TRBJ2-7	TRBD2	CSVETSGGTYEQYF	TGCAGCGTCGAGACTAGCGGGGGAACCTACGAGCAGTACTTC
few	TRBV10-1	TRBJ2-1	TRBD1	CASSEPTGTTEQFF	TGCGCCAGCAGTGAGCCGACAGGGACAACTGAGCAGTTCTTC
few	TRBV6-2/TRBV6-3	TRBJ2-3	-	CASSPRESADTQYF	TGTGCCAGCAGTCCCCGGGAGTCGGCAGATACGCAGTATTTT
-	TRBV27	TRBJ1-5	-	CASSLPHSNQPQHF	TGTGCCAGCAGTTTACCGCATAGCAATCAGCCCCAGCATTTT
-	TRBV27	TRBJ2-7	-	CASSLSPDGAGEQYF	TGTGCCAGCAGTTTATCCCCTGATGGGGCGGGCGAGCAGTACTTC
-	TRBV5-6	TRBJ2-5	-	CASSSPGPGETQYF	TGTGCCAGCAGTTCACCGGGCCCTGGGGAGACCCAGTACTTC
-	TRBV6-4	TRBJ2-3	-	CASSEGWQSTDTQYF	TGTGCCAGCAGTGAGGGTTGGCAGAGCACAGATACGCAGTATTTT
-	TRBV28	TRBJ2-6	TRBD2	CASSGGGTTGANVLTF	TGTGCCAGCAGTGGGGGGGGAACGACTGGGGCCAACGTCCTGACTTTC
-	TRBV6-4	TRBJ2-2	-	CASSGDGNTGELFF	TGTGCCAGCAGCGGGGACGGGAACACCGGGGAGCTGTTTTTT
-	TRBV12-3/TRBV12-4	TRBJ2-3	TRBD2	CASSLRTSGRTDTQYF	TGTGCCAGCAGTCTCAGGACTAGCGGACGCACAGATACGCAGTATTTT
-	TRBV12-3/TRBV12-4	TRBJ2-3	-	CASSWAGPPPTDTQYF	TGTGCCAGCAGTTGGGCGGGACCCCCCCCCACAGATACGCAGTATTTT
-	TRBV4-2	TRBJ1-5	-	CASSQDSPYSNQPQHF	TGTGCCAGCAGCCAAGACAGTCCTTATAGCAATCAGCCCCAGCATTTT
many	TRBV11-1	TRBJ2-7	TRBD1	CASSPRDRGNEQYF	TGTGCCAGCAGCCCCCGGGACAGGGGAAACGAGCAGTACTTC
-	TRBV6-2/TRBV6-3	TRBJ1-1	-	CASSQTIANTEAFF	TGTGCCAGCAGCCAGACGATCGCGAACACTGAAGCTTTCTTT
-	TRBV28	TRBJ2-6	-	CASSFRMYGANVLTF	TGTGCCAGCAGTTTTAGGATGTATGGGGCCAACGTCCTGACTTTC
-	TRBV7-6	TRBJ2-1	TRBD2	CASSHFPWWGGIDEQFF	TGTGCCAGCAGCCACTTCCCCTGGTGGGGGGGAATTGATGAGCAGTTCTTC
-	TRBV6-1	TRBJ1-3	-	CASSLKSRDSRYTIYF	TGTGCCAGCAGTCTAAAGAGTCGGGACTCCCGTTACACCATATATTTT
-	TRBV28	TRBJ1-3	TRBD1	CASSFRDRGFGNTIYF	TGTGCCAGCAGTTTTCGGGACAGGGGCTTTGGAAACACCATATATTTT
-	TRBV18	TRBJ2-5	TRBD1	CASSLLGTEETQYF	TGTGCCAGCTCACTGCTGGGGACAGAAGAGACCCAGTACTTC
-	TRBV20-1	TRBJ2-3	-	CSATKRGGVTDTQYF	TGCAGTGCTACAAAGAGAGGGGGAGTTACAGATACGCAGTATTTT
-	TRBV12-3/TRBV12-4	TRBJ1-2	-	CASSPLDYGYTF	TGTGCCAGCAGCCCGCTGGACTATGGCTACACCTTC
many	TRBV30	TRBJ1-3	-	CAWSITDRTKNSGNTIYF	TGTGCCTGGAGTATCACAGACAGAACTAAAAACTCTGGAAACACCATATATTTT
many	TRBV4-2	TRBJ2-2	-	CASSQAGSPAGELFF	TGTGCCAGCAGCCAAGCCGGGTCTCCCGCCGGGGAGCTGTTTTTT
few	TRBV12-3/TRBV12-4	TRBJ2-5	-	CASSLAGKLWEETQYF	TGTGCCAGCAGTTTAGCGGGGAAGCTGTGGGAAGAGACCCAGTACTTC
-	TRBV18	TRBJ2-2	-	CASSVPYTGELFF	TGTGCCAGCTCAGTCCCTTACACCGGGGAGCTGTTTTTT
few	TRBV10-3	TRBJ1-1	TRBD1	CAIGGQNMNTEAFF	TGTGCCATCGGGGGACAGAACATGAACACTGAAGCTTTCTTT
-	TRBV5-1	TRBJ2-2	-	CASSFARLRTGELFF	TGCGCCAGCAGCTTCGCTCGACTGCGCACCGGGGAGCTGTTTTTT
-	TRBV16	TRBJ1-1	-	CASSPRYWAWGTEAFF	TGTGCCAGCAGCCCCCGTTACTGGGCATGGGGCACTGAAGCTTTCTTT
-	TRBV7-9	TRBJ2-5	-	CASSLLGAPQETQYF	TGTGCCAGCAGCTTACTAGGGGCCCCTCAAGAGACCCAGTACTTC
-	TRBV29-1	TRBJ2-7	-	CSVSGRGVYEQYF	TGCAGCGTTTCGGGCAGGGGGGTCTACGAGCAGTACTTC
-	TRBV10-3	TRBJ2-1	-	CAIREGGRTYNEQFF	TGTGCCATCAGGGAGGGGGGGCGCACCTACAATGAGCAGTTCTTC
few	TRBV7-8	TRBJ1-5	-	CASSLAFDNQPQHF	TGTGCCAGCAGCTTAGCGTTTGACAATCAGCCCCAGCATTTT
-	TRBV4-1	TRBJ1-2	TRBD1	CASSPYVTQGASDYGYTF	TGCGCCAGCAGCCCCTACGTGACACAGGGGGCGAGTGACTATGGCTACACCTTC
-	TRBV10-3	TRBJ1-4	-	CAISEGLAPTNEKLFF	TGTGCCATCAGTGAGGGCCTTGCCCCGACTAATGAAAAACTGTTTTTT
-	TRBV5-1	TRBJ1-1	TRBD1	CASSPTGTGFFTEAFF	TGCGCCAGCAGCCCCACCGGGACAGGGTTTTTCACTGAAGCTTTCTTT
-	TRBV6-5	TRBJ2-7	TRBD1	CASSLTGQGISYEQYF	TGTGCCAGCAGTTTAACGGGACAGGGAATCTCCTACGAGCAGTACTTC
-	TRBV5-1	TRBJ1-2	-	CASSPEGVSGYTF	TGCGCCAGCAGCCCCGAGGGGGTCTCTGGCTACACCTTC
-	TRBV29-1	TRBJ2-5	-	CSGGTSSGQYF	TGCAGCGGCGGGACTTCCAGTGGCCAGTACTTC
-	TRBV2	TRBJ2-3	-	CASTLVLLKSTDTQYF	TGTGCCAGCACCCTGGTCCTACTTAAAAGCACAGATACGCAGTATTTT
once	TRBV4-2	TRBJ2-1	-	CASSQDTDEQFF	TGTGCCAGCAGCCAAGATACCGATGAGCAGTTCTTC
-	TRBV4-2	TRBJ2-1	-	CASSEAAGHYNEQFF	TGTGCCAGCAGCGAAGCCGCAGGACACTACAATGAGCAGTTCTTC
-	TRBV10-3	TRBJ2-3	TRBD2	CAISGLLRGSTDTQYF	TGTGCCATCAGTGGTTTGTTGCGGGGGAGCACAGATACGCAGTATTTT
few	TRBV10-3	TRBJ2-7	-	CAISESIDPEISYEQYF	TGTGCCATCAGTGAGTCGATAGACCCAGAAATCTCCTACGAGCAGTACTTC
many	TRBV6-1	TRBJ2-3	TRBD2	CASSPLAGGTDTQYF	TGTGCCAGCAGTCCCCTAGCGGGGGGCACAGATACGCAGTATTTT
-	TRBV10-3	TRBJ2-7	-	CATRNGRSYEQYF	TGTGCCACCCGGAATGGGCGCTCCTACGAGCAGTACTTC
-	TRBV5-1	TRBJ2-1	-	CASSPRPYNEQFF	TGCGCCAGCAGCCCGAGGCCCTACAATGAGCAGTTCTTC
-	TRBV7-2	TRBJ1-1	-	CASSIWPQMNTEAFF	TGTGCCAGCAGTATTTGGCCGCAAATGAACACTGAAGCTTTCTTT
-	TRBV4-2	TRBJ2-7	TRBD2	CASSPTTSGTYEQYF	TGTGCCAGCAGCCCAACGACTAGCGGCACCTACGAGCAGTACTTC
-	TRBV20-1	TRBJ1-1	-	CSARLGEGDTEAFF	TGCAGTGCTAGATTGGGTGAGGGGGACACTGAAGCTTTCTTT